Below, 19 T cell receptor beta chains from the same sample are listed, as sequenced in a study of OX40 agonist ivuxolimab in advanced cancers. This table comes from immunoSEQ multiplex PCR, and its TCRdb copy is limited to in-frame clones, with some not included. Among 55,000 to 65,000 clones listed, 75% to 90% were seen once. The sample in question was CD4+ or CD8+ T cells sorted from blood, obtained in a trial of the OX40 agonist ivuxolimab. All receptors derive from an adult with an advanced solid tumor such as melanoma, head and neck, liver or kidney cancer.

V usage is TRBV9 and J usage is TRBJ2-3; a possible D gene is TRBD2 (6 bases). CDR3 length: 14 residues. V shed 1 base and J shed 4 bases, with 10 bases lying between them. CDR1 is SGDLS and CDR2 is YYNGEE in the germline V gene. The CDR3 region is CASSVNGGADTQYF. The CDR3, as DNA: TGTGCCAGCAGCGTAAACGGGGGTGCAGATACGCAGTATTTT.

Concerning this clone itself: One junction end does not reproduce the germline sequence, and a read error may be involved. CDR3 DNA sequence: TGTGCCAGCAGCATAGAACTAGCGGGGGGACTCACAGATACGCAGTATTTT. It specifies CASSIELAGGLTDTQYF. The chain joins TRBV11-2 to TRBJ2-3, with 12 bases that match TRBD2. The V gene's germline CDR1 is SGHAT and CDR2 FQNNGV. The CDR3 spans 17 residues. The full variable domain, with the rest looked up from reference TRBV11-2 and TRBJ2-3, is EAGVAQSPRYKIIEKRQSVAFWCNPISGHATLYWYQQILGQGPKLLIQFQNNGVVDDSQLPKDRFSAERLKGVDSTLKIQPAKLEDSAVYLCASSIELAGGLTDTQYFGPGTRLTVL.

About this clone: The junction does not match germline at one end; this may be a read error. CDR3 sequence: CASSEAGTGVSNEQFF. CDR3 nucleotide sequence: TGTGCCAGCAGCGAAGCCGGGACAGGGGTTAGCAATGAGCAGTTCTTC. V gene TRBV2 combines with J gene TRBJ2-1; 10 nucleotides align to TRBD1. Germline CDR1 SNHLY, CDR2 FYNNEI. This CDR3 contains 16 residues. Combining the CDR3 with reference TRBV2 and TRBJ2-1 gives the whole variable domain EPEVTQTPSHQVTQMGQEVILRCVPISNHLYFYWYRQILGQKVEFLVSFYNNEISEKSEIFDDQFSVERPDGSNFTLKIRSTKLEDSAMYFCASSEAGTGVSNEQFFGPGTRLTVL.

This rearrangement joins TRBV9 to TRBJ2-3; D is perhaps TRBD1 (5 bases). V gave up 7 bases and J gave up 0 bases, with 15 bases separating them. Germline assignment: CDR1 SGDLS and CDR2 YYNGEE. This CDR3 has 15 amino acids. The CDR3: CASGSGQPSTDTQYF. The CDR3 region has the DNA TGTGCCAGCGGTAGTGGACAACCTAGCACAGATACGCAGTATTTT.

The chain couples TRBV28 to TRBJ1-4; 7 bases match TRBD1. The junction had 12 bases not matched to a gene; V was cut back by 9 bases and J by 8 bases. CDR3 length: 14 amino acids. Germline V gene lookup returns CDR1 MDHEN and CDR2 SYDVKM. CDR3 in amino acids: CASRGDRVWEKLFF. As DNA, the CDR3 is TGTGCCAGTCGGGGGGACAGAGTTTGGGAAAAACTGTTTTTT.

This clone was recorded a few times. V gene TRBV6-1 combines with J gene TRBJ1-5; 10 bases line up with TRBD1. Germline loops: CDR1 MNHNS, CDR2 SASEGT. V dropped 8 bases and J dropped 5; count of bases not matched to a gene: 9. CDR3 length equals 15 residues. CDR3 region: CASGLRQGADQPQHF. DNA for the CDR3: TGTGCCAGCGGACTCCGACAGGGGGCTGATCAGCCCCAGCATTTT.

CDR3 sequence reads: CASSLSGVNEQYF. In nucleotides, the CDR3 is TGTGCCAGCAGTTTATCCGGGGTTAACGAGCAGTACTTC. The gene calls are TRBV28 and TRBJ2-7; a possible D gene is TRBD2 (5 bases). Deletions cut 1 base from V and 5 bases from J, with 9 bases between. The CDR3 covers 13 residues. Germline CDR1 is MDHEN and CDR2 is SYDVKM.

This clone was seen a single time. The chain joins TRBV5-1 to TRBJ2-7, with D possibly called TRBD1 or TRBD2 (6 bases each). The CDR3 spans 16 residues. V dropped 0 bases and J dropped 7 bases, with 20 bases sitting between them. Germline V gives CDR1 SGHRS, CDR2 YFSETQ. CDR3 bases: TGCGCCAGCAGCTTGGCCGAGGAGGGGGTGCTCTGGGAGCAGTACTTC. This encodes CASSLAEEGVLWEQYF.

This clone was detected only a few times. CDR3 sequence: CASSNSGGLEDTQYF. Written as DNA, the CDR3 is TGCGCCAGCAGCAATAGCGGGGGCCTTGAGGATACGCAGTATTTT. The gene calls are TRBV10-1 and TRBJ2-3; 9 nucleotides agree with TRBD2. The germline gives CDR1 WNHNN, CDR2 SYGVQD (reference sequence). CDR3 size: 15 residues. V dropped 6 bases and J dropped 6; count of bases not matched to a gene: 10.

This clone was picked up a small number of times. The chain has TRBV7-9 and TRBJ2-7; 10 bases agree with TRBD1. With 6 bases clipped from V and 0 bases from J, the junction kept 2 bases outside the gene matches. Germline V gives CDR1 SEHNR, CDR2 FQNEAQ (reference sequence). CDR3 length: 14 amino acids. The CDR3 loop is CASRGTGASYEQYF. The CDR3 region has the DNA TGTGCCAGCAGAGGGACAGGGGCCTCCTACGAGCAGTACTTC.

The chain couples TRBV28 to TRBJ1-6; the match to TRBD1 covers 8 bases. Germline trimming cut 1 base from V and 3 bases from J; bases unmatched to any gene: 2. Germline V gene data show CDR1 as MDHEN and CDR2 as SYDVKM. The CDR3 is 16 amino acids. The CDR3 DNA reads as TGTGCCAGCAGTTTATCGGGACAGGACTATAATTCACCCCTCCACTTT. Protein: CASSLSGQDYNSPLHF.

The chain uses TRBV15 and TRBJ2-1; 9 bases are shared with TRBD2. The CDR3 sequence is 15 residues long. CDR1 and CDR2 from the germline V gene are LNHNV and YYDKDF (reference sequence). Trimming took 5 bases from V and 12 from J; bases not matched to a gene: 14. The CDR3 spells CATSGASGATRGQFF. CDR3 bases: TGTGCCACCAGCGGGGCTAGCGGGGCTACAAGGGGGCAGTTCTTC.

The CDR3 DNA reads as TGTGCCAGCAGTGCCCCGAACAATGAGCAGTTCTTC. Its protein product is CASSAPNNEQFF. J is TRBJ2-1 and V is TRBV2; D is unresolved. V was cut by 4 bases and J by 5 bases, with 6 bases left in between. From germline, CDR1 is SNHLY and CDR2 FYNNEI. The CDR3 loop spans 12 amino acids.

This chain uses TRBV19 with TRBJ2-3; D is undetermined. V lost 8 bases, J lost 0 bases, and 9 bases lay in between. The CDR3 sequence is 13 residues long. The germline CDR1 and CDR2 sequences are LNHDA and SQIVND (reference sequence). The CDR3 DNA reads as TGTGCCAGTCACGGGCGGAGCACAGATACGCAGTATTTT. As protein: CASHGRSTDTQYF.

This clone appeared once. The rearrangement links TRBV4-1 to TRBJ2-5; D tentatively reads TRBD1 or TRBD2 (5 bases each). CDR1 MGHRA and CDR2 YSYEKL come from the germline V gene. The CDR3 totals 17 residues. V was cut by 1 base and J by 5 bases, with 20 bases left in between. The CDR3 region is CASSQGGAGTTGETQYF. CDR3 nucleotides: TGCGCCAGCAGCCAAGGGGGTGCCGGGACCACCGGGGAGACCCAGTACTTC.

The CDR3 DNA reads as TGTGCCAGCAGCGTCTCGAGGACTAGCGGTAACAATGAGCAGTTCTTC. Translating gives CASSVSRTSGNNEQFF. The chain has TRBV9 and TRBJ2-1, with TRBD2 matching 10 bases. The CDR3 sequence is 16 residues long. Unmatched junction bases numbered 7, after V lost 2 bases and J lost 5 bases. Germline CDR1 SGDLS, CDR2 YYNGEE.

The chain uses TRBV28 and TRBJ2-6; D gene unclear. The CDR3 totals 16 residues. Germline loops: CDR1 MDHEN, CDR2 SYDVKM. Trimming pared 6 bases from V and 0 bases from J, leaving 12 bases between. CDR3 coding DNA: TGTGCCAGCAGCCTCACCAAAAACTCTGGGGCCAACGTCCTGACTTTC. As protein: CASSLTKNSGANVLTF.

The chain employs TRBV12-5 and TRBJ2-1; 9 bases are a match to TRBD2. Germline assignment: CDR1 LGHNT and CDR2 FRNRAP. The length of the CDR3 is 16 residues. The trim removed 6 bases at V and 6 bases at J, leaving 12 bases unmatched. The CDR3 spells CASGPPQAGGRNEQFF. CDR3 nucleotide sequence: TGTGCTAGTGGCCCACCCCAAGCGGGGGGCCGCAATGAGCAGTTCTTC.

The CDR3 protein is CASSLDLQGDSPLHF. CDR3 coding DNA: TGTGCCAGCAGCTTAGATTTGCAGGGGGATTCACCCCTCCACTTT. The chain employs TRBV7-9 and TRBJ1-6; 7 nucleotides match TRBD1. The CDR3 is 15 residues long. Per germline, CDR1 SEHNR and CDR2 FQNEAQ (reference sequence). The V gene end was trimmed by 1 base and the J gene end by 8 bases; junction bases not matched to a gene: 5.